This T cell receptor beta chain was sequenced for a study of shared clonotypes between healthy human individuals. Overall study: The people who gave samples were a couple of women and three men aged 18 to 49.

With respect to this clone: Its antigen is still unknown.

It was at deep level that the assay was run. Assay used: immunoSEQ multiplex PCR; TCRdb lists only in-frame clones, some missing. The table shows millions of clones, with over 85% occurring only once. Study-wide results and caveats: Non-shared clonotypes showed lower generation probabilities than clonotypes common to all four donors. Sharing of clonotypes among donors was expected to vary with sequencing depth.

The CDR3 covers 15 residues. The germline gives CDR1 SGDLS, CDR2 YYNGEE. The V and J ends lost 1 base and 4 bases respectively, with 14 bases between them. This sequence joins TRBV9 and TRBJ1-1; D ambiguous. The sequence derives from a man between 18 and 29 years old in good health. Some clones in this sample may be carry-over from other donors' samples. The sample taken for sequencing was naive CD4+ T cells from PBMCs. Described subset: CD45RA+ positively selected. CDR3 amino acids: CASSVNTVMGTEAFF. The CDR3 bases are TGTGCCAGCAGCGTAAATACGGTTATGGGCACTGAAGCTTTCTTT.